This TCR beta chain appears in the sequencing data of a study of blood T cell repertoires in COVID-19. CDR3 length: 14 amino acids. V was clipped by 4 bases and J by 0 bases, with 10 bases between them. Germline V lookup: CDR1 SGHRS, CDR2 YFSETQ. Profiled with immunoSEQ multiplex PCR; TCRdb holds only in-frame clones, not every one. The sample comprises about 56,000 clones, 80% to 85% of which are singletons, and over 10% rests with the top ten. This sequence joins TRBV5-1 and TRBJ1-1; D uncertain. Sequencing used peripheral blood. The clonotype comes from a woman aged 80 or older with acute or convalescent COVID-19. The CDR3 protein is CASSGGGLNTEAFF. CDR3 DNA sequence: TGCGCCAGCAGCGGCGGAGGGCTGAACACTGAAGCTTTCTTT.